The clone carrying this T cell receptor beta chain appeared a few times. This entry is derived from a study of blood T cell repertoires in COVID-19. Study as a whole: Samples of COVID-19 (acute and convalescent) were obtained from the United States, Italy and Spain. T cells, B-cell-depleted T cells, or PBMCs provided the cDNA or gDNA that served as material.

Original processing notes: How many nucleated cells were present was estimated from reference gene primer amplification. TCRdb's table, derived via immunoSEQ multiplex PCR, lists solely in-frame clones and lacks some. V and J calls plus clone size are reproduced from that table; the DNA served to infer D and trimming. The sample records approximately 200,000 clones, around 88% being singletons. Germline V gene sequence: CDR1 KGHSH, CDR2 LQKENI. J gave up 1 base and V 3 bases, and 2 bases lay outside the gene matches. This CDR3 comprises 14 residues. This receptor was obtained from a woman between 25 and 40 years old with acute or convalescent COVID-19. The sample was peripheral blood. The chain joins TRBV18 to TRBJ2-7, with 8 bases aligning to TRBD1. DNA for the CDR3: TGTGCCAGCTCACCGACAGGGGTATCCTACGAGCAGTACTTC. Protein sequence: CASSPTGVSYEQYF.